These 8 T cell receptor beta chains were sequenced from one sample in a study of a mutant IDH1 vaccine in newly diagnosed glioma. Sample time point: week 11, during vaccination. In every dose of vaccine, 300 ug of mutant IDH1 20-mer peptide was given alongside topical imiquimod. Their antigens are not known. Sequencing was performed with immunoSEQ multiplex PCR; in TCRdb, only in-frame clones are kept and a portion is missing. The sample yields under 150,000 clones, roughly 88% seen once. Here the sequenced sample was PBMCs, taken from a glioma patient whose treatment included an IDH1 peptide vaccine. The receptor set was obtained from a woman aged 50 to 60 with glioma.

This sequence joins TRBV27 and TRBJ2-7, with 7 bases lining up with TRBD1. Germline V gives CDR1 MNHEY, CDR2 SMNVEV (reference sequence). V dropped 4 bases and J dropped 2; count of bases not matched to a gene: 5. CDR3 length: 14 amino acids. The CDR3 spells CASSSPGQTYEQYF. DNA for the CDR3: TGTGCCAGCAGTTCTCCGGGACAGACCTACGAGCAGTACTTC.

V gene TRBV11-2 combines with J gene TRBJ1-1; 9 bases are a match to TRBD1. V was clipped by 3 bases and J by 3 bases; unmatched bases: 5. Looked up from germline, CDR1 is SGHAT and CDR2 is FQNNGV. This CDR3 spans 15 amino acids. Here the CDR3 DNA reads TGTGCCAGCAGCTTTACAGGGGGCGCGGACACTGAAGCTTTCTTT. Its translation is CASSFTGGADTEAFF.

This chain connects TRBV19 to TRBJ2-7, with 8 bases fitting TRBD1. The ends lost 7 bases at V and 2 bases at J; junction bases unmatched: 7. The CDR3 runs 14 residues. CDR1 and CDR2 (germline): LNHDA, SQIVND (reference sequence). The CDR3 sequence is CASINGDRTYEQYF. CDR3 nucleotides: TGTGCCAGTATAAATGGGGACAGGACCTACGAGCAGTACTTC.

The chain is built from TRBV2 and TRBJ1-3, with TRBD1 matching over 8 bases. The CDR3 has 14 residues. The junction had 5 bases not matched to a gene; V was cut back by 6 bases and J by 4 bases. Per germline, CDR1 SNHLY and CDR2 FYNNEI. The CDR3 spells CASRDRVAGNTIYF. The CDR3 DNA sequence: TGTGCCAGCAGGGACAGGGTAGCGGGAAACACCATATATTTT.

The chain employs TRBV6-5 and TRBJ2-7; 10 bases align to TRBD1. Looked up from germline, CDR1 is MNHEY and CDR2 is SVGAGI. The ends lost 5 bases at V and 5 bases at J; junction bases unmatched: 9. The CDR3 extends over 15 amino acids. CDR3 region: CASSPRDRGLDEQYF. The CDR3 DNA follows: TGTGCCAGCAGTCCTCGGGACAGGGGTTTGGACGAGCAGTACTTC.

This chain connects TRBV5-6 to TRBJ2-1; D is ambiguous. V shed 1 base and J shed 2 bases, with 13 bases lying between them. CDR3 size: 16 residues. Germline V gene sequence: CDR1 SGHDT, CDR2 YYEEEE. The CDR3 loop is CASSLSRLLPYNEQFF. DNA for the CDR3: TGTGCCAGCAGCTTGAGCAGGTTGCTCCCCTACAATGAGCAGTTCTTC.

The chain carries TRBV19 and TRBJ2-3, with 7 bases lining up with TRBD1. Trimming at V came to 5 bases and at J to 5 bases, leaving 7 bases not matched to a gene. Per the germline V gene, CDR1 is LNHDA and CDR2 is SQIVND (reference sequence). The CDR3 has 14 amino acids. DNA of the CDR3: TGTGCCAGTAGTCCGACAGGGATTGGAGATACGCAGTATTTT. Amino acid sequence: CASSPTGIGDTQYF.

The rearrangement joins TRBV6-1 to TRBJ1-1; TRBD1 matches 9 bases. The CDR3 has 14 residues. Germline V gives CDR1 MNHNS, CDR2 SASEGT. Trimming took 7 bases from V and 6 from J; bases not matched to a gene: 9. CDR3 DNA: TGTGCCAGCACGGACAGGGGAAAGAGTCCTGAAGCTTTCTTT. Residues: CASTDRGKSPEAFF.